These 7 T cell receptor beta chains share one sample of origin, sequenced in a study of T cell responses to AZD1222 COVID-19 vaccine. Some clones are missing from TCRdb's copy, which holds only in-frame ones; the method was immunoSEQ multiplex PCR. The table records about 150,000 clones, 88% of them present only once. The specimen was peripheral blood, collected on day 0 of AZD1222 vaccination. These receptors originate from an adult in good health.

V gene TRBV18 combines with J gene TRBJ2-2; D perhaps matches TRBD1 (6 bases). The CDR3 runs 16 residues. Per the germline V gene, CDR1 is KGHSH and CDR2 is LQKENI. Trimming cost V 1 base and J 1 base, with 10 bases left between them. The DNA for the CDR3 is TGTGCCAGCTCACCACGGGGGCAAAAGAACACCGGGGAGCTGTTTTTT. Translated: CASSPRGQKNTGELFF.

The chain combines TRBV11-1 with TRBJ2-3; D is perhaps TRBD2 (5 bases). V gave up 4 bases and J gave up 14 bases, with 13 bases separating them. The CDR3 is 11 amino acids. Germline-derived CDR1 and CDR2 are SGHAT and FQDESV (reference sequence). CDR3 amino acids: CASSSGLAPYF. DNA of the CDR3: TGTGCCAGCAGCTCTGGGTTAGCGCCGTATTTT.

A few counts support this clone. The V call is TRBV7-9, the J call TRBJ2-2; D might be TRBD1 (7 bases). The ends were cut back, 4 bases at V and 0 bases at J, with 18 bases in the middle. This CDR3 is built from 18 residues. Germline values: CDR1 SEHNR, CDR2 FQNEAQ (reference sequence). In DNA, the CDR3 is TGTGCCAGCAGCTCGTCGCGGGGACAGAGATCGAACACCGGGGAGCTGTTTTTT. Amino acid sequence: CASSSSRGQRSNTGELFF.

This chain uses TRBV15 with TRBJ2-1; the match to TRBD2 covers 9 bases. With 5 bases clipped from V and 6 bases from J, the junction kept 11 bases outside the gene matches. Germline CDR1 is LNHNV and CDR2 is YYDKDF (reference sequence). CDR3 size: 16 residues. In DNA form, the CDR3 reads TGTGCCACCAGCGGGAAAAGCGGGGGGATATCCAATGAGCAGTTCTTC. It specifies CATSGKSGGISNEQFF.

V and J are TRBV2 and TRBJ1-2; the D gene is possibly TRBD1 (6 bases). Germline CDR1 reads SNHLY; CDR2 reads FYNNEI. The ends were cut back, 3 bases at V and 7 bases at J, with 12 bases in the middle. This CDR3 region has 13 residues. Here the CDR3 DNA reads TGTGCCAGCAGTGATGGACAGCCGGGTGGCTACACCTTC. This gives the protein CASSDGQPGGYTF.

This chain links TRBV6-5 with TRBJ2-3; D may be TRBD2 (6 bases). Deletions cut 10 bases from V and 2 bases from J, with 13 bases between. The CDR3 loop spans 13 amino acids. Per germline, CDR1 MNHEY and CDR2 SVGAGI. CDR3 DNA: TGTGCCACCGGTAGGACTACCACAGATACGCAGTATTTT. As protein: CATGRTTTDTQYF.

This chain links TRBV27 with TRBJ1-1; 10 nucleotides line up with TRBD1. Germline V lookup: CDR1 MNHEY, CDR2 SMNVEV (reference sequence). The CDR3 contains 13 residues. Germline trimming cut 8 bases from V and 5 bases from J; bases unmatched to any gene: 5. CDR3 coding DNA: TGTGCCAGCGGGCGACAGGGGGCGACTGAAGCTTTCTTT. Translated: CASGRQGATEAFF.